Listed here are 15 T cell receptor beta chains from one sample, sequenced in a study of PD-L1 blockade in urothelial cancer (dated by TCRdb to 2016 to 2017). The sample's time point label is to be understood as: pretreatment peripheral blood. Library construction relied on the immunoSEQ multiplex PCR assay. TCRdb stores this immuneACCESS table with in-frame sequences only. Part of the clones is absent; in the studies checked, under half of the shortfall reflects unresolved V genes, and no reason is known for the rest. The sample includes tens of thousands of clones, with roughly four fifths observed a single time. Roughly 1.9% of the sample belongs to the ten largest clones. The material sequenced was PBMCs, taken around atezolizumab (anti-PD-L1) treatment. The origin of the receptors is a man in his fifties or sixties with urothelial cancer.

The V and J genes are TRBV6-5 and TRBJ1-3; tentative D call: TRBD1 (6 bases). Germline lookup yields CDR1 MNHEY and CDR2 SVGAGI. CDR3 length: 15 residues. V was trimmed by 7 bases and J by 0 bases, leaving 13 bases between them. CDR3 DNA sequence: TGTGCCAGCATCTCAACAGGGCTCTCTGGAAACACCATATATTTT. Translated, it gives CASISTGLSGNTIYF.

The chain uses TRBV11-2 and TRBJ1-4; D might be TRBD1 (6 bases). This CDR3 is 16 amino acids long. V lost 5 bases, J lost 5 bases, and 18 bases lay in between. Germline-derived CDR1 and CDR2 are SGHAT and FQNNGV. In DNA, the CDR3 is TGTGCCAGCAGCCTACACCCACAGGGTGGAAATGAAAAACTGTTTTTT. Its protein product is CASSLHPQGGNEKLFF.

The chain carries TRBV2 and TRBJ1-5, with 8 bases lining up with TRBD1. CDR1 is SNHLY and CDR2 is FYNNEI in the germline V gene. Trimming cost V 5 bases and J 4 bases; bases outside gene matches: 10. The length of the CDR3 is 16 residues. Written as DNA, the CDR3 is TGTGCCAGCAGTTCTGACAGGGGCGGAAGAAATCAGCCCCAGCATTTT. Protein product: CASSSDRGGRNQPQHF.

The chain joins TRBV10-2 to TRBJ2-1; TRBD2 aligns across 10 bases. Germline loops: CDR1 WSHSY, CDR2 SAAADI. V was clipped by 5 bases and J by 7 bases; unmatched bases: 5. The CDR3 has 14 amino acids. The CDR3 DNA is TGCGCCAGCAGTCCTAGCGGGAGAACAAATGAGCAGTTCTTC. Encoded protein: CASSPSGRTNEQFF.

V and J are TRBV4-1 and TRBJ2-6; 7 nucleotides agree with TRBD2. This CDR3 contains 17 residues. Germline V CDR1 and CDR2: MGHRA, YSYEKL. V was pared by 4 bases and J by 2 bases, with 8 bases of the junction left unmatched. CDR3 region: CASSRGGIITGANVLTF. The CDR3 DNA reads TGCGCCAGCAGCCGGGGGGGGATAATCACTGGGGCCAACGTCCTGACTTTC.

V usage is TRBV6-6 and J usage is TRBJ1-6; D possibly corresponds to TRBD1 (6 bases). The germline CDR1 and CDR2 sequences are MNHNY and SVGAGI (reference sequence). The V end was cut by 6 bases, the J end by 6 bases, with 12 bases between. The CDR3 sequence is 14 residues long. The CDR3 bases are TGTGCCAGCAGCCTTACAGGGACTAATTCACCCCTCCACTTT. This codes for CASSLTGTNSPLHF.

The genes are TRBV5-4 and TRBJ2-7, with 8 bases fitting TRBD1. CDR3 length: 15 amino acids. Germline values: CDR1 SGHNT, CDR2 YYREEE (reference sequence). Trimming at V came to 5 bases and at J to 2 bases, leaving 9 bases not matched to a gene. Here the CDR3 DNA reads TGTGCCAGCAGTCCGCGACAGGGGCTTCCCTACGAGCAGTACTTC. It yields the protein CASSPRQGLPYEQYF. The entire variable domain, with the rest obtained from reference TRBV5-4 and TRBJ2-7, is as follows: ETGVTQSPTHLIKTRGQQVTLRCSSQSGHNTVSWYQQALGQGPQFIFQYYREEENGRGNFPPRFSGLQFPNYSSELNVNALELDDSALYLCASSPRQGLPYEQYFGPGTRLTVT.

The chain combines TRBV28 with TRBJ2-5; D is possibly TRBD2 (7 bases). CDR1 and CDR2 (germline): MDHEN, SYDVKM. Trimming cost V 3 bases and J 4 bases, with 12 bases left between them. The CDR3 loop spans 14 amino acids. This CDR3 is CASSFDGGRETQYF. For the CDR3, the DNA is TGTGCCAGCAGTTTCGACGGGGGGCGAGAGACCCAGTACTTC.

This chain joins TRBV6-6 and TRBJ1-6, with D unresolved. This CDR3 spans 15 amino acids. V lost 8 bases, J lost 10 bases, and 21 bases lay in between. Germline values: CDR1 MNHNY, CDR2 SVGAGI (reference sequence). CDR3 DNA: TGTGCCAGCGGACCTGGGGAGCGACGGGGATCACCCCTCCACTTT. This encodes CASGPGERRGSPLHF.

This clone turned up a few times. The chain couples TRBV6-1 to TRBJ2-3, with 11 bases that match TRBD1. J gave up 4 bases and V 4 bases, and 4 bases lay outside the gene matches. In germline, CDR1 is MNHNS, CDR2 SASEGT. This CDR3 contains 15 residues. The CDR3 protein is CASSVGTGGSDTQYF. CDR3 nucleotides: TGTGCCAGCAGTGTAGGGACAGGGGGATCAGATACGCAGTATTTT.

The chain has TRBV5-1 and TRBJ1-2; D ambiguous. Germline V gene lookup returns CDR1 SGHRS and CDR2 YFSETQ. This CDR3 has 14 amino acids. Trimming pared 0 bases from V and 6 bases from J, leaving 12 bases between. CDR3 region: CASSLAAGIHGYTF. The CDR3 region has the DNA TGCGCCAGCAGCTTGGCCGCGGGGATTCATGGCTACACCTTC. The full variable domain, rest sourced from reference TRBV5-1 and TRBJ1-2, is KAGVTQTPRYLIKTRGQQVTLSCSPISGHRSVSWYQQTPGQGLQFLFEYFSETQRNKGNFPGRFSGRQFSNSRSEMNVSTLELGDSALYLCASSLAAGIHGYTFGSGTRLTVV.

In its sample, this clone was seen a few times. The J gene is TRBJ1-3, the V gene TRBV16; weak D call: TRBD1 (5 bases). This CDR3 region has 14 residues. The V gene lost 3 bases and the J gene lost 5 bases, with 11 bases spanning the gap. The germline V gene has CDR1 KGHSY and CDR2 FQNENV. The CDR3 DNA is TGTGCCAGCAGCCATTACAGGTCGAGAAACACCATATATTTT. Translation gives CASSHYRSRNTIYF.

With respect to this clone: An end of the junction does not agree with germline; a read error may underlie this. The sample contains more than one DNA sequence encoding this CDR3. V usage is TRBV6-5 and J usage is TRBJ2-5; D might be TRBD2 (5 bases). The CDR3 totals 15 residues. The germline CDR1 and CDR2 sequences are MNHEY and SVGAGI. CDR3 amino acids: CASSYSTGSGETQYF. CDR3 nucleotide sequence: TGTGCCAGCAGCTACTCGACGGGGAGCGGAGAGACCCAGTACTTC.

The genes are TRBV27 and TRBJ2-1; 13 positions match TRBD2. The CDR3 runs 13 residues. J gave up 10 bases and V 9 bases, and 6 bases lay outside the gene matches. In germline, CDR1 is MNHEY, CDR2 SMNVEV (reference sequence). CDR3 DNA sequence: TGTGCCAGTCAGAGGGGACTAGCGGGAGAGCAGTTCTTC. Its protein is CASQRGLAGEQFF.

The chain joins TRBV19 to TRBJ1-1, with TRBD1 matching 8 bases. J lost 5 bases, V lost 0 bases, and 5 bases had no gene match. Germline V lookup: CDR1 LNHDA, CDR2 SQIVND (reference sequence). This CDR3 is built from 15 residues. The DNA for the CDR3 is TGTGCCAGTAGTATAGATTGGCAGGGGGCTACTGAAGCTTTCTTT. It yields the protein CASSIDWQGATEAFF.